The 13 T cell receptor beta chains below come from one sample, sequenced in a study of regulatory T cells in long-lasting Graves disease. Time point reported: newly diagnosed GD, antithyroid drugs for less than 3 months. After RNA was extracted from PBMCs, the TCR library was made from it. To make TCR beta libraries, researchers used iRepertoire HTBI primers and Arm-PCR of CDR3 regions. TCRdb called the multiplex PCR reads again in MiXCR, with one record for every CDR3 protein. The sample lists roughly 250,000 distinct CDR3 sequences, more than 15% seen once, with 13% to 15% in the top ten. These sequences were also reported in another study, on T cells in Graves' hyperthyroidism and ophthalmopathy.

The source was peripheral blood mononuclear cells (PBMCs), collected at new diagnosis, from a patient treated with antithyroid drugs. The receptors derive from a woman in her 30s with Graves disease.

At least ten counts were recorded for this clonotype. DNA for the CDR3: TGCGCCAGCAGCTTGTATCCGGGGGCCACGAACACTGAAGCTTTCTTT. It specifies CASSLYPGATNTEAFF. V is TRBV5-1 and J is TRBJ1-1, with D tentatively TRBD1 (6 bases). The CDR3 extends over 16 amino acids. Trimming pared 1 base from V and 1 base from J, leaving 14 bases between. The germline CDR1 and CDR2 sequences are SGHRS and YFSETQ.

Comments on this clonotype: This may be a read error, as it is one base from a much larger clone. The CDR3 nucleotides read TGTGCCAGCAACAGGGACACGGACTCGTGGAACACCGGGGAGCTGTTTTTT. It is translated as CASNRDTDSWNTGELFF. The chain combines TRBV6-2 or TRBV6-3 with TRBJ2-2, with TRBD1 as a possible D gene (6 bases). With 7 bases removed from V and 1 base from J, the gap between germline ends came to 19 bases. The CDR3 is 17 amino acids. From germline, CDR1 is MNHEY and CDR2 SVGEGT.

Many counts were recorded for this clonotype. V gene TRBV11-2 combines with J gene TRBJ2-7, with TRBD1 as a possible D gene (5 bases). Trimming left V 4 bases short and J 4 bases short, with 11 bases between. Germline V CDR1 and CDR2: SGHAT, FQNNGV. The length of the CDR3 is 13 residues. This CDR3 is CASSSIRQYEQYF. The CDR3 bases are TGTGCCAGCAGCTCAATCAGACAGTACGAGCAGTACTTC. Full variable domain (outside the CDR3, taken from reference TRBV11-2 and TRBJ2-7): EAGVAQSPRYKIIEKRQSVAFWCNPISGHATLYWYQQILGQGPKLLIQFQNNGVVDDSQLPKDRFSAERLKGVDSTLKIQPAKLEDSAVYLCASSSIRQYEQYFGPGTRLTVT.

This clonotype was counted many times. Written as DNA, the CDR3 is TGTGCCAGCTCACAGTGGAAGAACACTGAAGCTTTCTTT. Protein sequence: CASSQWKNTEAFF. V is TRBV18 and J is TRBJ1-1; D is undetermined. The CDR3 runs to 13 residues. From germline, CDR1 is KGHSH and CDR2 LQKENI. Trimming took off 4 bases at V and 1 base at J, with 7 bases between the two ends.

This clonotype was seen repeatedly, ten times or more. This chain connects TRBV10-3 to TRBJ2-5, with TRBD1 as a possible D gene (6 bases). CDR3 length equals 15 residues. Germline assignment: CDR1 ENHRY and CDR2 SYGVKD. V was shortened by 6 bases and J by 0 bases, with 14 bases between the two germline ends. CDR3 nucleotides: TGTGCCATCAGCACAGGGTTTGAAGACCAAGAGACCCAGTACTTC. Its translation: CAISTGFEDQETQYF.

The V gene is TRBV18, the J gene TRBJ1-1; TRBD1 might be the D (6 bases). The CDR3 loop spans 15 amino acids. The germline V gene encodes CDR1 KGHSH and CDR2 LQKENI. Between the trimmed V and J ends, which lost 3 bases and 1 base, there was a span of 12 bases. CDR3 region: CASSPGGGANTEAFF. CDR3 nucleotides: TGTGCCAGCTCACCTGGGGGGGGGGCGAACACTGAAGCTTTCTTT. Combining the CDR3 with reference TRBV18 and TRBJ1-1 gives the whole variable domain NAGVMQNPRHLVRRRGQEARLRCSPMKGHSHVYWYRQLPEEGLKFMVYLQKENIIDESGMPKERFSAEFPKEGPSILRIQQVVRGDSAAYFCASSPGGGANTEAFFGQGTRLTVV.

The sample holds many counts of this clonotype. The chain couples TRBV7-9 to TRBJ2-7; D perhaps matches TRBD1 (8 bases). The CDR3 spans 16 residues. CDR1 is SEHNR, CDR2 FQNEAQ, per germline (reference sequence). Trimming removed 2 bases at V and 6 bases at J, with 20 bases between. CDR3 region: CASSLPSDREGGEQYF. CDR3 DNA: TGTGCCAGCAGCTTACCATCGGACAGGGAGGGAGGCGAGCAGTACTTC. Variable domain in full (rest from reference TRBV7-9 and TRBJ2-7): DTGVSQNPRHKITKRGQNVTFRCDPISEHNRLYWYRQTLGQGPEFLTYFQNEAQLEKSRLLSDRFSAERPKGSFSTLEIQRTEQGDSAMYLCASSLPSDREGGEQYFGPGTRLTVT.

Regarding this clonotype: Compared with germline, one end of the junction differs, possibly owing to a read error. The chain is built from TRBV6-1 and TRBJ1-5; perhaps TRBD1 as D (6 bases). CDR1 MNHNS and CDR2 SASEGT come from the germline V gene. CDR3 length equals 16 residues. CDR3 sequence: CASGPGGRGGVGPQQF. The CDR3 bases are TGTGCCAGCGGGCCCGGGGGCCGGGGTGGGGTGGGGCCCCAGCAGTTT.

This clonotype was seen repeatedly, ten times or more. CDR3 bases: TGCGCCAGCAGCCAAAATACAGGCGGGGGCCGCTCCTACAATGAGCAGTTCTTC. Protein sequence: CASSQNTGGGRSYNEQFF. The chain has TRBV4-1 and TRBJ2-1; D possibly corresponds to TRBD2 (7 bases). The ends were cut back, 2 bases at V and 0 bases at J, with 17 bases in the middle. The germline V gene has CDR1 MGHRA and CDR2 YSYEKL. The CDR3 sequence is 18 residues long.

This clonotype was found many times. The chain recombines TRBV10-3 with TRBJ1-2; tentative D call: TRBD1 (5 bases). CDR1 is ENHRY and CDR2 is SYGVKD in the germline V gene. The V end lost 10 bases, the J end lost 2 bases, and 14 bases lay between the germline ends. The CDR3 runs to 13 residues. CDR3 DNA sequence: TGTGCCACAAGTGACAGTGCAAACTATGGCTACACCTTC. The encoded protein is CATSDSANYGYTF.

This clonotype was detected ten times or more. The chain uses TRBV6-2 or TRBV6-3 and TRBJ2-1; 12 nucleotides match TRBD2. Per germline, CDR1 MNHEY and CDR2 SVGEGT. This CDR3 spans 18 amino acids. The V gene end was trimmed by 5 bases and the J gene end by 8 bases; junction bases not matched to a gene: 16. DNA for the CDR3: TGTGCCAGCAGTACACCTCGAACCCCTAGCGGGGGGGCCTATGAGCAGTTCTTC. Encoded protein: CASSTPRTPSGGAYEQFF.

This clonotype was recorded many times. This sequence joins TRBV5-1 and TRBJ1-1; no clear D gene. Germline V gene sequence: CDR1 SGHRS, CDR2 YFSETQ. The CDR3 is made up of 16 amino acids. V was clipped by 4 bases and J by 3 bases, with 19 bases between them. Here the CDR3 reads CASSPNSGNRDTEAFF. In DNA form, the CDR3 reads TGCGCCAGCAGCCCCAACTCCGGGAATAGGGACACTGAAGCTTTCTTT.

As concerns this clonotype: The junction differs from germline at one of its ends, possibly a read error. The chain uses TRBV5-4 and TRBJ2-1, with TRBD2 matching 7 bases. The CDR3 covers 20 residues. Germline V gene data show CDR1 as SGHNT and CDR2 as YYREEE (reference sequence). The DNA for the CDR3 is TGCGCCAGCAGCTTGTCATCGGACCGAAGAGCTAGCGGATACTACAATGAGCAGTTCTTC. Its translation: CASSLSSDRRASGYYNEQFF.